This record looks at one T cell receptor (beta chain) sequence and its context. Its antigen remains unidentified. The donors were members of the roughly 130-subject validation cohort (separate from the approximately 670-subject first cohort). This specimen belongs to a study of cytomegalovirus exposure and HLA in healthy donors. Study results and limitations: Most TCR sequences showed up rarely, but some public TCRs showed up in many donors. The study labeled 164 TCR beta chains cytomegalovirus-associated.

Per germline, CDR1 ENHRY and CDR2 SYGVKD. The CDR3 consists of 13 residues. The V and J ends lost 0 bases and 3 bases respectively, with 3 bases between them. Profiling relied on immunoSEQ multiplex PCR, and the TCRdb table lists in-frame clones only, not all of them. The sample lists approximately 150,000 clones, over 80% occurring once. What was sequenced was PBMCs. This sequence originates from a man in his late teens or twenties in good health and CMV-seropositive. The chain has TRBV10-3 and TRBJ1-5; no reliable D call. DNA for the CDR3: TGTGCCATCAGTGAGTCCGTCAATCAGCCCCAGCATTTT. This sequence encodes CAISESVNQPQHF.